A single sample gave rise to the 5 T cell receptor beta chains below, sequenced in a study of regulatory T cells in long-lasting Graves disease. Time point specified: persistent/refractory GD, antithyroid drugs over 5 years with positive TRAb. Scientists built the TCR library using RNA that was extracted from PBMCs. Combining iRepertoire HTBI primers with Arm-PCR of CDR3 regions, the authors built TCR beta libraries. TCRdb ran MiXCR on the multiplex PCR reads and lists one entry per CDR3 protein. The table lists about 660,000 distinct CDR3 sequences, roughly 30% of them singletons, with about two fifths in the top ten. The sample in question was peripheral blood mononuclear cells (PBMCs), obtained when the disease was refractory, from a patient treated with antithyroid drugs. The receptors come from a female donor with Graves disease.

V is TRBV28 and J is TRBJ1-6, with TRBD1 identical over 11 bases. The CDR3 runs 15 residues. Trimming cost V 4 bases and J 10 bases; bases outside gene matches: 6. Looked up from germline, CDR1 is MDHEN and CDR2 is SYDVKM. The CDR3 DNA reads as TGTGCCAGCAGTTCCTCTGGGACAGGGGGGTCACCCCTCCACTTT. It codes for CASSSSGTGGSPLHF.

The chain is built from TRBV29-1 and TRBJ1-4, with D unclear. Germline loops: CDR1 SQVTM, CDR2 ANQGSEA. The CDR3 contains 13 residues. Trimming pared 1 base from V and 8 bases from J, leaving 11 bases between. CDR3 sequence reads: CSVEGRPREKLFF. CDR3 in DNA: TGCAGCGTTGAAGGCAGGCCCCGCGAAAAACTGTTTTTT.

The V and J genes are TRBV27 and TRBJ1-2; 8 bases are a match to TRBD1. The V segment lost 11 bases and the J segment 4 bases; nucleotides outside the gene matches: 12. The CDR3 length is 14 residues. Germline V gives CDR1 MNHEY, CDR2 SMNVEV (reference sequence). This chain's CDR3 is CASSFDDRGYGYTF. The CDR3 DNA sequence: TGTGCCTCCAGTTTCGACGACAGGGGCTATGGCTACACCTTC.

Ten or more counts support this clonotype. The chain combines TRBV2 with TRBJ1-5, with D uncertain. CDR3 length: 14 amino acids. Germline V gene lookup returns CDR1 SNHLY and CDR2 FYNNEI. Trimming removed 7 bases at V and 0 bases at J, with 10 bases between. Here the CDR3 reads CASKDGSSNQPQHF. The DNA for the CDR3 is TGTGCCAGCAAAGATGGATCTAGCAATCAGCCCCAGCATTTT.

The chain uses TRBV5-1 and TRBJ2-7; D unresolved. The CDR3 consists of 16 residues. Germline V gene data show CDR1 as SGHRS and CDR2 as YFSETQ. V was pared by 4 bases and J by 0 bases, with 17 bases between. In nucleotides, the CDR3 is TGCGCCAGCAGCCCGCGGCAGGAACCTCTCTCCTACGAGCAGTACTTC. Protein: CASSPRQEPLSYEQYF.